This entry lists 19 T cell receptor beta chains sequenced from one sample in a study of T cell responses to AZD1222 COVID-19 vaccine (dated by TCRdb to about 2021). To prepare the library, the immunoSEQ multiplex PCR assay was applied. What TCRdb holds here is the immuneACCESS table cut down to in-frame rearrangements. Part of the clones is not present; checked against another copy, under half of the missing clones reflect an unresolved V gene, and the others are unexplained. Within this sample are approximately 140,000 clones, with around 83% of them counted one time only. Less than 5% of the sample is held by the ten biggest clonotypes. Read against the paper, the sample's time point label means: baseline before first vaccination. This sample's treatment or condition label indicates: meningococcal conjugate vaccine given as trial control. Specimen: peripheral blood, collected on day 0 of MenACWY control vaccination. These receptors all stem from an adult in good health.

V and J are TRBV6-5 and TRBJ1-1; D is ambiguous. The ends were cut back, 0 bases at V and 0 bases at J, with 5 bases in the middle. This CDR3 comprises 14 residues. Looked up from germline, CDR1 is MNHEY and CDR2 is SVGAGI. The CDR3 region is CASSYSPVNTEAFF. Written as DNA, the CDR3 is TGTGCCAGCAGTTACTCACCGGTGAACACTGAAGCTTTCTTT.

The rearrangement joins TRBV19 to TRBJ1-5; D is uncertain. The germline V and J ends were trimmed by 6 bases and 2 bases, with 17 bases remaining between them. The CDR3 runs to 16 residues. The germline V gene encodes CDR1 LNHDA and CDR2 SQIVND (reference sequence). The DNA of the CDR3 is TGTGCCAGTAGATCCCGGGTCGAACTGGGCAATCAGCCCCAGCATTTT. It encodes CASRSRVELGNQPQHF.

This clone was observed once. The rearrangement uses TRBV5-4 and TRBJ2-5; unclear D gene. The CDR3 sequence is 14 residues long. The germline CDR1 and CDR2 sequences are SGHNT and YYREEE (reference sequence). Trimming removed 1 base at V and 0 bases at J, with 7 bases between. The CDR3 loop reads CASSLIGNQETQYF. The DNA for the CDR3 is TGTGCCAGCAGCTTGATTGGGAACCAAGAGACCCAGTACTTC.

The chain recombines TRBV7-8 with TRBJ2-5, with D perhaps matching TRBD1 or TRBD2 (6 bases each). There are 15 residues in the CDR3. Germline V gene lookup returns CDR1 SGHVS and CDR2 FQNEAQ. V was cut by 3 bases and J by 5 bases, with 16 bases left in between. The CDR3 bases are TGTGCCAGCAGCTTTAGAGGGGGGCCGTCGGAGACCCAGTACTTC. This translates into CASSFRGGPSETQYF.

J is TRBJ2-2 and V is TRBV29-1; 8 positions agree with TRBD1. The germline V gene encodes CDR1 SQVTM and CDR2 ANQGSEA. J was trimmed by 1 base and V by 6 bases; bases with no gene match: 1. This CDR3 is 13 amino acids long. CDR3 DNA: TGCAGCGTCGACAGGGGGAACACCGGGGAGCTGTTTTTT. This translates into CSVDRGNTGELFF.

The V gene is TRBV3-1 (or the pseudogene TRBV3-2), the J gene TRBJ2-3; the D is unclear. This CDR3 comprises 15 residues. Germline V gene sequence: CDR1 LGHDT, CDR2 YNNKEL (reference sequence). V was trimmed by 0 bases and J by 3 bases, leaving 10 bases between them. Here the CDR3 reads CASSQEVRSTDTQYF. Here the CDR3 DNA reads TGTGCCAGCAGCCAAGAGGTCAGGTCTACAGATACGCAGTATTTT.

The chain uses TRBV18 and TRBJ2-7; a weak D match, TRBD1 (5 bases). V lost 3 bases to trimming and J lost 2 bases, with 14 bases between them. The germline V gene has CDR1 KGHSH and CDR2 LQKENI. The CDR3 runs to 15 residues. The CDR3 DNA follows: TGTGCCAGCTCACCCCTGCTTGACAGACCCTACGAGCAGTACTTC. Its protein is CASSPLLDRPYEQYF.

DNA for the CDR3: TGTGCCAGCAGCCTCCTGACAGGGGCCTACACTGAAGCTTTCTTT. It translates to CASSLLTGAYTEAFF. The chain couples TRBV7-9 to TRBJ1-1; 8 positions match TRBD1. CDR1 is SEHNR, CDR2 FQNEAQ, per germline (reference sequence). Trimming cost V 5 bases and J 3 bases; bases outside gene matches: 8. This CDR3 is built from 15 residues.

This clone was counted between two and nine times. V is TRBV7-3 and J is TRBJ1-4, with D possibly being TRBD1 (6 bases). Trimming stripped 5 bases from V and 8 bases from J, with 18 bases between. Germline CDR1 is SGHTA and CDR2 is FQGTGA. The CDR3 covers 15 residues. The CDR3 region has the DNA TGTGCCAGCAGCCAGACGGGGGGCCCGGAAGAAAAACTGTTTTTT. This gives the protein CASSQTGGPEEKLFF.

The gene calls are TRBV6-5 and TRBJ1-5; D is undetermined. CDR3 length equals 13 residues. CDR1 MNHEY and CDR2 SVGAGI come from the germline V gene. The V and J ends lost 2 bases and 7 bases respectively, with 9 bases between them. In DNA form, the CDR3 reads TGTGCCAGCAGTTACGGAAGGCGGCAGCCCCAGCATTTT. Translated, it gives CASSYGRRQPQHF.

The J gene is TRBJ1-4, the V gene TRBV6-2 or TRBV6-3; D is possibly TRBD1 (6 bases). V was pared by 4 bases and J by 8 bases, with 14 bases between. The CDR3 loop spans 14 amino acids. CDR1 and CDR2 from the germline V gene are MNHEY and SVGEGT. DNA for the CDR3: TGTGCCAGCAGTTGGGGGACAAGAAGAGAAAAACTGTTTTTT. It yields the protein CASSWGTRREKLFF.

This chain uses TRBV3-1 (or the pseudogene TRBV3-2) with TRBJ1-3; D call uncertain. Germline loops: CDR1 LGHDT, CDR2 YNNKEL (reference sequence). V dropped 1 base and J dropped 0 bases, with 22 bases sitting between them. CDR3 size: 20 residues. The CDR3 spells CASSQVYPGPTQNSGNTIYF. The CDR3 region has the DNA TGTGCCAGCAGCCAAGTGTACCCCGGTCCGACCCAGAACTCTGGAAACACCATATATTTT.

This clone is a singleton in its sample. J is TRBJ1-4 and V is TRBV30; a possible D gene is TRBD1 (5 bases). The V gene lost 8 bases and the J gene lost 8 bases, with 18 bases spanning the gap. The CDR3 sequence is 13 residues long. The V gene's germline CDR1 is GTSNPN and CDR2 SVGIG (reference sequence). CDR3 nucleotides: TGTGCCCATGAACCGGGACCTGGAGAAAAACTGTTTTTT. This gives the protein CAHEPGPGEKLFF. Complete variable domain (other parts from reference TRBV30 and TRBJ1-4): SQTIHQWPATLVQPVGSPLSLECTVEGTSNPNLYWYRQAAGRGLQLLFYSVGIGQISSEVPQNLSASRPQDRQFILSSKKLLLSDSGFYLCAHEPGPGEKLFFGSGTQLSVL.

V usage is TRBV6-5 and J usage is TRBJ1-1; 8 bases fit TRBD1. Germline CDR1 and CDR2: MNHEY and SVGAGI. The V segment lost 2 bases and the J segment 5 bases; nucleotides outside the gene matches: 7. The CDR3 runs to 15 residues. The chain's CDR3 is CASSYPGQGETEAFF. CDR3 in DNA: TGTGCCAGCAGTTACCCCGGACAGGGCGAGACTGAAGCTTTCTTT.

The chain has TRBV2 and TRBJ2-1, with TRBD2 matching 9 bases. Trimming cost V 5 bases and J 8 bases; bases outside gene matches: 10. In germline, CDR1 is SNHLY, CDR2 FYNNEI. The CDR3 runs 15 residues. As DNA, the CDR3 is TGTGCCAGCAGTTCTCGGCGGGGGGGCAGCGATGAGCAGTTCTTC. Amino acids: CASSSRRGGSDEQFF.

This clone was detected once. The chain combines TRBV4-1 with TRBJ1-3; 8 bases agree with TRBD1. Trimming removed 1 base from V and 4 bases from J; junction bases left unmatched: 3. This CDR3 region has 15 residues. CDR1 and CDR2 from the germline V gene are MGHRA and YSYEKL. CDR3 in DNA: TGCGCCAGCAGCCAAGCAGGGGGCCTAGGAAACACCATATATTTT. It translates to CASSQAGGLGNTIYF.

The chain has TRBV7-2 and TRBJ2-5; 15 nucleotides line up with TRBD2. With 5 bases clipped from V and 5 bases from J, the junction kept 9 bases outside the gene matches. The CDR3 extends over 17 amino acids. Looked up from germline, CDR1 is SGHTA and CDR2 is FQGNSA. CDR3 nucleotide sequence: TGTGCCAGCAGCCCTCCGGGACTAGCGGGGGGAGTGGAGACCCAGTACTTC. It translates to CASSPPGLAGGVETQYF.

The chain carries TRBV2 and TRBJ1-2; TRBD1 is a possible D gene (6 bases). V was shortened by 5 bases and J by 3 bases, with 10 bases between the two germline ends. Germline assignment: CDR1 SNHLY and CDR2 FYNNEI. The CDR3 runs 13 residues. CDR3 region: CASSQQGDYGYTF. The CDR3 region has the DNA TGTGCCAGCAGTCAACAGGGTGACTATGGCTACACCTTC. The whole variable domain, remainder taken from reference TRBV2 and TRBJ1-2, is EPEVTQTPSHQVTQMGQEVILRCVPISNHLYFYWYRQILGQKVEFLVSFYNNEISEKSEIFDDQFSVERPDGSNFTLKIRSTKLEDSAMYFCASSQQGDYGYTFGSGTRLTVV.

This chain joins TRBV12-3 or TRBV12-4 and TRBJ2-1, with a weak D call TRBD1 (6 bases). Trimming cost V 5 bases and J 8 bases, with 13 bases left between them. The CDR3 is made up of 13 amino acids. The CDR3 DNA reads TGTGCCAGCAGTCTCCAGGGGTTCCATGAGCAGTTCTTC. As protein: CASSLQGFHEQFF.